The 25 T cell receptor beta chains listed next were all sequenced from one sample in a study of blood T cells in healthy people across ages. A second PCR of about 7 to 11 cycles used a sample-barcoded 5' primer and a J-beta primer mix. TCRdb re-called the 5' RACE reads with MiXCR, one entry per CDR3 protein. The sample records about 670,000 distinct CDR3 sequences, roughly half being singletons. The specimen was blood. These receptors were collected from an elderly woman in good health.

This clonotype was seen ten or more times. The chain carries TRBV12-3 or TRBV12-4 and TRBJ2-5, with a possible D match to TRBD2 (6 bases). The CDR3 has 14 residues. V was shortened by 5 bases and J by 1 base, with 11 bases between the two germline ends. In DNA, the CDR3 is TGTGCCAGCAGTATGGGGACTGCCCAAGAGACCCAGTACTTC. Its protein product is CASSMGTAQETQYF.

In this sample, this clonotype turned up many times. The rearrangement joins TRBV9 to TRBJ2-1, with 7 bases that match TRBD2. This CDR3 is built from 16 residues. Trimming removed 0 bases from V and 1 base from J; junction bases left unmatched: 4. Germline CDR1 and CDR2: SGDLS and YYNGEE. Written as DNA, the CDR3 is TGTGCCAGCAGCGTAGAGTCGGGGGGTTCCTACAATGAGCAGTTCTTC. This gives the protein CASSVESGGSYNEQFF.

This clonotype came up a few times. This may stem from a read error, because a much larger clone lies one nucleotide away. The chain uses TRBV20-1 and TRBJ2-1; TRBD2 is a possible D gene (6 bases). The CDR3 totals 15 residues. Germline loops: CDR1 DFQATT, CDR2 SNEGSKA (reference sequence). This CDR3 is CSASSPLGGNNGQFF. The CDR3 nucleotides are TGCAGTGCTAGCTCCCCTTTAGGAGGGAACAATGGGCAGTTCTTC.

This clonotype occurred once. The junction does not match germline at one end; this may be a read error. The chain joins TRBV7-6 to TRBJ2-1; D gene uncertain. The CDR3 totals 13 residues. Germline-derived CDR1 and CDR2 are SGHVS and FNYEAQ. The CDR3 sequence: CAGSLYGSYEQFF. In DNA, the CDR3 is TGTGCCGGCAGCTTATACGGTTCCTACGAGCAGTTCTTC.

As regards this clonotype: A much bigger clone sits one base away, suggesting this may be a read error. CDR3 bases: TGTGCCAGCAGCTCCCCTTTGCGGCACCCAAACAATGAGCAGTACTTC. It yields the protein CASSSPLRHPNNEQYF. The chain combines TRBV11-2 with TRBJ2-7; D gene unclear. Per the germline V gene, CDR1 is SGHAT and CDR2 is FQNNGV. This CDR3 has 16 amino acids. Trimming pared 4 bases from V and 7 bases from J, leaving 23 bases between.

The chain joins TRBV20-1 to TRBJ1-2; possibly TRBD1 for D (6 bases). V was shortened by 5 bases and J by 3 bases, with 10 bases between the two germline ends. The germline V gene encodes CDR1 DFQATT and CDR2 SNEGSKA (reference sequence). The CDR3 runs to 12 residues. CDR3 protein: CSAARQDYGYTF. The CDR3 DNA is TGCAGTGCTGCCCGACAGGACTATGGCTACACCTTC.

The chain joins TRBV7-2 to TRBJ2-2; the D gene is possibly TRBD2 (5 bases). CDR3 length: 15 residues. V lost 5 bases to trimming and J lost 4 bases, with 14 bases between them. Looked up from germline, CDR1 is SGHTA and CDR2 is FQGNSA. Here the CDR3 DNA reads TGTGCCAGCAGCGGATCCCATCGGGGCACCGGGGAGCTGTTTTTT. This codes for CASSGSHRGTGELFF.

The sample holds many counts of this clonotype. The chain links TRBV12-3 or TRBV12-4 to TRBJ2-4; 7 bases map to TRBD1. The CDR3 runs 18 residues. The V and J ends lost 6 bases and 9 bases, in that order; junction bases with no gene match: 23. The CDR3 loop is CASSPLRDRWGKTVIQYF. In nucleotides, the CDR3 is TGTGCCAGCAGCCCCCTCCGGGACAGATGGGGAAAAACTGTCATTCAGTACTTC.

This clonotype has a count of ten or more. The V call is TRBV18, the J call TRBJ2-1; TRBD2 is a possible D gene (6 bases). V lost 8 bases to trimming and J lost 6 bases, with 11 bases between them. Germline V gene sequence: CDR1 KGHSH, CDR2 LQKENI. This CDR3 contains 12 residues. CDR3 bases: TGTGCCAGCAGTCCGACTAGCAATGAGCAGTTCTTC. This gives the protein CASSPTSNEQFF.

CDR3 DNA sequence: TGTGCCAGCAGCAATCACGGTCCCCGCTCCTACAATGAGCAGTTCTTC. Translation: CASSNHGPRSYNEQFF. The chain couples TRBV21-1 to TRBJ2-1; the table names TRBD1, a call not compared with the DNA. TRBV21-1 has pseudogene status. The CDR3 runs 16 residues.

The J gene is TRBJ1-2, the V gene TRBV25-1, with 10 bases matching TRBD1. CDR3 size: 17 residues. Germline V gives CDR1 MGHDK, CDR2 SYGVNS. J lost 1 base, V lost 2 bases, and 7 bases had no gene match. CDR3 sequence: CASSEGTGVPNNYGYTF. CDR3 nucleotide sequence: TGTGCCAGCAGTGAAGGGACAGGGGTTCCAAATAACTATGGCTACACCTTC.

The chain joins TRBV7-2 to TRBJ2-7, with D tentatively TRBD2 (6 bases). The V gene lost 3 bases and the J gene lost 3 bases, with 15 bases spanning the gap. The CDR3 has 15 amino acids. Per germline, CDR1 SGHTA and CDR2 FQGNSA. The CDR3 sequence is CASSFGGTSYYEQYF. CDR3 coding DNA: TGTGCCAGCAGCTTTGGGGGAACTAGCTACTACGAGCAGTACTTC.

This chain connects TRBV10-3 to TRBJ1-2; TRBD1 is a possible D gene (5 bases). The germline V and J ends were trimmed by 10 bases and 7 bases, with 19 bases remaining between them. Per the germline V gene, CDR1 is ENHRY and CDR2 is SYGVKD. The CDR3 sequence is 13 residues long. The CDR3: CATGIPATPGYTF. CDR3 DNA sequence: TGTGCCACAGGGATACCCGCTACCCCTGGCTACACCTTC.

The rearrangement joins TRBV12-3 or TRBV12-4 to TRBJ1-2; D call uncertain. CDR3 length equals 15 residues. Trimming pared 5 bases from V and 3 bases from J, leaving 16 bases between. The CDR3 protein is CASSPGLLPYYGYTF. DNA of the CDR3: TGTGCCAGCAGTCCTGGACTCCTCCCTTACTATGGCTACACCTTC.

The chain uses TRBV18 and TRBJ1-2; 9 positions match TRBD1. Germline V gives CDR1 KGHSH, CDR2 LQKENI. The CDR3 consists of 15 residues. V dropped 3 bases and J dropped 3; count of bases not matched to a gene: 5. This CDR3 reads CASSPGQGYHYGYTF. In nucleotides, the CDR3 is TGTGCCAGCTCACCCGGACAGGGGTACCACTATGGCTACACCTTC.

The DNA of the CDR3 is TGCAGCGTTGTCCCGCGGGGTGAGACCCAGTACTTC. Encoded protein: CSVVPRGETQYF. The rearrangement joins TRBV29-1 to TRBJ2-5; a possible D gene is TRBD2 (6 bases). Between the trimmed V and J ends, which lost 4 bases and 5 bases, there was a span of 11 bases. Germline V gives CDR1 SQVTM, CDR2 ANQGSEA. The CDR3 length is 12 residues.

This rearrangement joins TRBV10-3 to TRBJ2-1; a weak D match, TRBD2 (7 bases). With 0 bases removed from V and 5 bases from J, the gap between germline ends came to 23 bases. The CDR3 has 19 amino acids. The germline CDR1 and CDR2 sequences are ENHRY and SYGVKD. For the CDR3, the DNA is TGTGCCATCAGTGAGTCCCTCACCCTTGGGGGGGGGCCAAACAATGAGCAGTTCTTC. Protein product: CAISESLTLGGGPNNEQFF.

This clonotype was seen just once. The gene calls are TRBV20-1 and TRBJ2-1; D is unresolved. The CDR3 is 16 amino acids. CDR1 and CDR2 (germline): DFQATT, SNEGSKA (reference sequence). V was cut by 5 bases and J by 4 bases, with 21 bases left in between. Here the CDR3 DNA reads TGCAGTGCTCATCTCCGCAGACCTGAGGCGTACAATGAGCAGTTCTTC. It encodes CSAHLRRPEAYNEQFF.

The V call is TRBV28, the J call TRBJ2-1, with 9 bases identical to TRBD1. V lost 7 bases and J lost 7; bases outside the gene matches: 11. Germline V gives CDR1 MDHEN, CDR2 SYDVKM. This CDR3 is 15 amino acids long. As DNA, the CDR3 is TGTGCCAGCAACCTGGGACAGGGCCACTGGAATGAGCAGTTCTTC. Its translation is CASNLGQGHWNEQFF.

The chain links TRBV7-9 to TRBJ2-1; TRBD2 agrees at 7 bases. V was clipped by 2 bases and J by 15 bases; unmatched bases: 10. The length of the CDR3 is 13 residues. Germline CDR1 and CDR2: SEHNR and FQNEAQ (reference sequence). This CDR3 is CASSLREDLVPFF. CDR3 nucleotides: TGTGCCAGCAGCTTACGGGAGGACCTGGTACCGTTCTTC.

This clonotype came up many times. The rearrangement joins TRBV7-3 to TRBJ2-4; 10 bases map to TRBD1. The CDR3 is 16 residues long. The germline V gene encodes CDR1 SGHTA and CDR2 FQGTGA. V lost 0 bases, J lost 5 bases, and 4 bases stayed unmatched. The CDR3 here is CASSLTGGQGQNIQYF. The CDR3 nucleotides are TGTGCCAGCAGCTTAACCGGGGGACAGGGGCAAAACATTCAGTACTTC.

This clonotype was seen more than once but under ten times. The V call is TRBV5-1, the J call TRBJ2-1; 13 bases are a match to TRBD2. With the DNA end fitting TRBJ2-7 better, the J assignment may be wrong. This CDR3 comprises 16 residues. CDR1 is SGHRS, CDR2 YFSETQ, per germline. The CDR3 DNA is TGCGCCAGCAGGCCCACTAGCGGGAGGGCCTACAATGAGCAGTACTTC. As protein: CASRPTSGRAYNEQYF.

V usage is TRBV7-9 and J usage is TRBJ2-1; 8 bases match TRBD2. The V segment lost 3 bases and the J segment 3 bases; nucleotides outside the gene matches: 10. This CDR3 is built from 17 residues. CDR1 SEHNR and CDR2 FQNEAQ come from the germline V gene (reference sequence). As DNA, the CDR3 is TGTGCCAGCAGCTTGACTAGCGTAAGGAGTAGCTACAATGAGCAGTTCTTC. Translated, it gives CASSLTSVRSSYNEQFF. Full variable domain (rest looked up from reference TRBV7-9 and TRBJ2-1): DTGVSQNPRHKITKRGQNVTFRCDPISEHNRLYWYRQTLGQGPEFLTYFQNEAQLEKSRLLSDRFSAERPKGSFSTLEIQRTEQGDSAMYLCASSLTSVRSSYNEQFFGPGTRLTVL.

The chain joins TRBV29-1 to TRBJ2-7; 10 bases align to TRBD1. This CDR3 has 13 residues. V lost 4 bases to trimming and J lost 6 bases; unmatched junction nucleotides: 6. Germline CDR1 and CDR2: SQVTM and ANQGSEA. The CDR3 coding sequence is TGCAGCGTTGGTACGGGACAGGGGCGCGAGCAGTACTTC. This gives the protein CSVGTGQGREQYF.

This clonotype appeared many times. The chain has TRBV4-1 and TRBJ2-7; TRBD1 is a possible D gene (5 bases). Trimming pared 3 bases from V and 1 base from J, leaving 7 bases between. Germline values: CDR1 MGHRA, CDR2 YSYEKL. This CDR3 has 13 residues. CDR3 coding DNA: TGCGCCAGCAGCCATCCAGGGTCCTACGAGCAGTACTTC. This codes for CASSHPGSYEQYF.